One sample yielded the 23 T cell receptor beta chains listed below, sequenced in a study of blood T cell repertoires in COVID-19. Produced via immunoSEQ multiplex PCR; TCRdb's table is partial and in-frame only. The sample holds around 190,000 clones, around nine tenths seen once. What was sequenced was peripheral blood. Receptors originate from a young man with acute or convalescent COVID-19.

The chain uses TRBV5-5 and TRBJ1-1; D possibly corresponds to TRBD1 (5 bases). V was pared by 0 bases and J by 5 bases, with 17 bases between. The CDR3 is 16 residues long. Germline loops: CDR1 SGHKS, CDR2 YYEKEE (reference sequence). CDR3 bases: TGTGCCAGCAGCTTGGTTTTACGGGGGGTAGGTACTGAAGCTTTCTTT. Residues: CASSLVLRGVGTEAFF.

The rearrangement uses TRBV6-5 and TRBJ2-7; D remains unclear. CDR1 and CDR2 from the germline V gene are MNHEY and SVGAGI. Trimming removed 7 bases from V and 2 bases from J, with 6 bases in between. The length of the CDR3 is 11 residues. CDR3 DNA: TGTGCCAGCACGTCTCCCTACGAGCAGTACTTC. This translates into CASTSPYEQYF.

V and J are TRBV19 and TRBJ1-5, with a weak D call TRBD1 (5 bases). V gave up 5 bases and J gave up 2 bases, with 13 bases separating them. This CDR3 has 15 residues. Germline CDR1 reads LNHDA; CDR2 reads SQIVND (reference sequence). Written as DNA, the CDR3 is TGTGCCAGTAGTTTGAAGGGGCTTGGCAATCAGCCCCAGCATTTT. The encoded protein is CASSLKGLGNQPQHF.

The V call is TRBV25-1, the J call TRBJ1-2; 11 positions match TRBD1. Germline CDR1 and CDR2: MGHDK and SYGVNS. V gave up 4 bases and J gave up 7 bases; unmatched junction bases: 5. The CDR3 is 14 amino acids. This chain's CDR3 is CASSGTGGAGGYTF. The CDR3 coding sequence is TGTGCCAGCAGTGGGACAGGGGGCGCCGGTGGCTACACCTTC.

In this sample, this clone turned up once. The CDR3 loop reads CASSDPKGGAGYGYTF. In DNA form, the CDR3 reads TGTGCCAGCAGTGACCCGAAGGGGGGGGCCGGGTATGGCTACACCTTC. This chain links TRBV25-1 with TRBJ1-2; D is possibly TRBD1 (6 bases). The CDR3 runs to 16 residues. The V gene's germline CDR1 is MGHDK and CDR2 SYGVNS. V was trimmed by 3 bases and J by 5 bases, leaving 19 bases between them.

The rearrangement links TRBV6-1 to TRBJ1-5; TRBD1 aligns across 8 bases. V lost 4 bases and J lost 8; bases outside the gene matches: 19. This CDR3 has 18 residues. The germline V gene encodes CDR1 MNHNS and CDR2 SASEGT. The CDR3 DNA reads as TGTGCCAGCAGTGCACATATTTCCGGGACAGGAAATAGGAAGCCCCAGCATTTT. This encodes CASSAHISGTGNRKPQHF.

The chain carries TRBV25-1 and TRBJ2-3; no firm D call. This CDR3 spans 14 amino acids. V was pared by 0 bases and J by 2 bases, with 6 bases between. The germline CDR1 and CDR2 sequences are MGHDK and SYGVNS. CDR3 bases: TGTGCCAGCAGTGAATACTCCCTCACAGATACGCAGTATTTT. The encoded protein is CASSEYSLTDTQYF.

This clone showed up just a few times. CDR3 sequence reads: CASTRARGGGETQYF. In DNA form, the CDR3 reads TGTGCCAGCACCCGGGCCCGGGGGGGCGGAGAGACCCAGTACTTC. The chain joins TRBV7-2 to TRBJ2-5; 8 nucleotides match TRBD2. CDR3 length: 15 amino acids. Germline lookup yields CDR1 SGHTA and CDR2 FQGNSA. V trimming: 7 bases; J trimming: 4 bases; junction bases outside the gene matches: 11.

The chain carries TRBV19 and TRBJ2-5; no reliable D call. In germline, CDR1 is LNHDA, CDR2 SQIVND (reference sequence). The ends were cut back, 9 bases at V and 1 base at J, with 15 bases in the middle. CDR3 length equals 14 residues. The CDR3 spells CASAPLGFQETQYF. The CDR3 DNA sequence: TGTGCCAGCGCCCCGTTGGGCTTCCAAGAGACCCAGTACTTC. Complete variable domain (other parts from reference TRBV19 and TRBJ2-5): DGGITQSPKYLFRKEGQNVTLSCEQNLNHDAMYWYRQDPGQGLRLIYYSQIVNDFQKGDIAEGYSVSREKKESFPLTVTSAQKNPTAFYLCASAPLGFQETQYFGPGTRLLVL.

The rearrangement uses TRBV5-1 and TRBJ1-1; no clear D. The V end was cut by 0 bases, the J end by 1 base, with 7 bases between. The germline V gene has CDR1 SGHRS and CDR2 YFSETQ. The CDR3 has 14 residues. The CDR3 loop is CASSLDSSNTEAFF. The CDR3 DNA follows: TGCGCCAGCAGCTTGGACAGCTCGAACACTGAAGCTTTCTTT.

The chain combines TRBV5-1 with TRBJ1-1, with TRBD1 as a possible D gene (5 bases). Germline V lookup: CDR1 SGHRS, CDR2 YFSETQ. Trimming left V 4 bases short and J 11 bases short, with 21 bases between. This CDR3 spans 14 amino acids. CDR3 residues: CASSQAPGVVLAFF. For the CDR3, the DNA is TGCGCCAGCAGCCAAGCGCCGGGGGTTGTTTTGGCTTTCTTT.

The chain is built from TRBV28 and TRBJ1-4; D is undetermined. The CDR3 has 14 residues. Trimming took 4 bases from V and 5 from J, leaving 11 bases between them. Germline V gene data show CDR1 as MDHEN and CDR2 as SYDVKM. DNA of the CDR3: TGTGCCAGCAGTTCCATCGGACTGAATGAAAAACTGTTTTTT. Its translation is CASSSIGLNEKLFF.

The chain recombines TRBV24-1 with TRBJ1-1, with a possible D match to TRBD1 (6 bases). This CDR3 has 14 residues. Germline V lookup: CDR1 KGHDR, CDR2 SFDVKD. V gave up 10 bases and J gave up 1 base, with 15 bases separating them. The CDR3 nucleotides read TGTGCCACAAGGGGGAACTCGGAGAACACTGAAGCTTTCTTT. It encodes CATRGNSENTEAFF.

The chain is built from TRBV18 and TRBJ2-7; unclear D gene. Between the trimmed V and J ends, which lost 3 bases and 1 base, there was a span of 7 bases. The CDR3 totals 13 residues. The germline V gene encodes CDR1 KGHSH and CDR2 LQKENI. The CDR3 reads CASSPPYSYEQYF. In DNA form, the CDR3 reads TGTGCCAGCTCACCCCCCTATTCCTACGAGCAGTACTTC. The full variable domain, completed using reference TRBV18 and TRBJ2-7, is NAGVMQNPRHLVRRRGQEARLRCSPMKGHSHVYWYRQLPEEGLKFMVYLQKENIIDESGMPKERFSAEFPKEGPSILRIQQVVRGDSAAYFCASSPPYSYEQYFGPGTRLTVT.

V is TRBV11-3 and J is TRBJ2-1, with 8 bases identical to TRBD2. The CDR3 has 14 amino acids. Germline V gene lookup returns CDR1 SGHNT and CDR2 YENEEA. V trimming: 5 bases; J trimming: 9 bases; junction bases outside the gene matches: 9. The CDR3 nucleotides are TGTGCCAGCAGCGCTAGCGGGTACCTACGTGAGCAGTTCTTC. Its protein product is CASSASGYLREQFF.

This clone was recorded once. The chain joins TRBV3-1 (or the pseudogene TRBV3-2) to TRBJ1-1, with D possibly being TRBD1 (6 bases). This CDR3 is built from 15 residues. The V gene's germline CDR1 is LGHDT and CDR2 YNNKEL (reference sequence). V was cut by 4 bases and J by 11 bases, with 23 bases left in between. In nucleotides, the CDR3 is TGTGCCAGCAGCCCGCTCCAAACAGGGCTCCTTGAGGCTTTCTTT. It translates to CASSPLQTGLLEAFF.

The CDR3 DNA follows: TGTGCCAGCAGTCGTGAGGCCGGGGTAAAAAACATTCAGTACTTC. Translation: CASSREAGVKNIQYF. J is TRBJ2-4 and V is TRBV2, with a weak D call TRBD2 (5 bases). The CDR3 is 15 residues long. V was pared by 5 bases and J by 4 bases, with 15 bases between. Germline V gene data show CDR1 as SNHLY and CDR2 as FYNNEI.

The rearrangement uses TRBV28 and TRBJ2-1, with a possible D match to TRBD2 (6 bases). In germline, CDR1 is MDHEN, CDR2 SYDVKM. V lost 5 bases to trimming and J lost 7 bases, with 18 bases between them. The CDR3 runs 15 residues. Written as DNA, the CDR3 is TGTGCCAGCAGTCCCCGTCGGGGGAACAGTAATGAGCAGTTCTTC. It is translated as CASSPRRGNSNEQFF. The whole variable domain, filled in from reference TRBV28 and TRBJ2-1, reads DVKVTQSSRYLVKRTGEKVFLECVQDMDHENMFWYRQDPGLGLRLIYFSYDVKMKEKGDIPEGYSVSREKKERFSLILESASTNQTSMYLCASSPRRGNSNEQFFGPGTRLTVL.

V usage is TRBV11-2 and J usage is TRBJ2-5; D is possibly TRBD1 (6 bases). The germline V gene has CDR1 SGHAT and CDR2 FQNNGV. The ends were cut back, 5 bases at V and 2 bases at J, with 9 bases in the middle. CDR3 length: 13 amino acids. Here the CDR3 reads CASSPGQQETQYF. The CDR3 nucleotides read TGTGCCAGCAGCCCCGGACAGCAAGAGACCCAGTACTTC. The variable domain in full, with the rest retrieved from reference TRBV11-2 and TRBJ2-5, is EAGVAQSPRYKIIEKRQSVAFWCNPISGHATLYWYQQILGQGPKLLIQFQNNGVVDDSQLPKDRFSAERLKGVDSTLKIQPAKLEDSAVYLCASSPGQQETQYFGPGTRLLVL.

The CDR3, as DNA: TGTGCCAGCAGGGGACAGAGCAATCAGCCCCAGCATTTT. Its translation: CASRGQSNQPQHF. V and J are TRBV2 and TRBJ1-5; 7 bases fit TRBD1. This CDR3 is 13 amino acids long. The V segment lost 6 bases and the J segment 1 base; nucleotides outside the gene matches: 0. CDR1 and CDR2 (germline): SNHLY, FYNNEI.

This sequence joins TRBV5-1 and TRBJ1-6; 9 positions match TRBD1. The CDR3 extends over 17 amino acids. J was trimmed by 8 bases and V by 3 bases; bases with no gene match: 12. Germline assignment: CDR1 SGHRS and CDR2 YFSETQ. The CDR3 bases are TGCGCCAGCAGCTCCCGGACAGGGGCCGGTGTAGATTCACCCCTCCACTTT. Its translation is CASSSRTGAGVDSPLHF.

The chain combines TRBV18 with TRBJ2-1; 7 bases are shared with TRBD2. The CDR3 totals 14 residues. J gave up 6 bases and V 6 bases, and 8 bases lay outside the gene matches. Germline lookup yields CDR1 KGHSH and CDR2 LQKENI. CDR3 amino acids: CASSLGGAGNEQFF. The DNA for the CDR3 is TGTGCCAGCTCTCTGGGAGGGGCTGGCAATGAGCAGTTCTTC.

The chain uses TRBV28 and TRBJ2-1; 8 positions agree with TRBD2. CDR1 MDHEN and CDR2 SYDVKM come from the germline V gene. This CDR3 contains 15 residues. The ends lost 9 bases at V and 7 bases at J; junction bases unmatched: 14. The CDR3 nucleotides are TGTGCCAGTCTAGAAGCGGGGGTCCGGAGGAATGAGCAGTTCTTC. Encoded protein: CASLEAGVRRNEQFF. Drawing the rest from reference TRBV28 and TRBJ2-1, the complete variable domain is DVKVTQSSRYLVKRTGEKVFLECVQDMDHENMFWYRQDPGLGLRLIYFSYDVKMKEKGDIPEGYSVSREKKERFSLILESASTNQTSMYLCASLEAGVRRNEQFFGPGTRLTVL.